These 8 T cell receptor beta chains were all obtained from the same sample, sequenced in a study of blood T cell repertoires in COVID-19. Clones were read by immunoSEQ multiplex PCR, and TCRdb kept only the in-frame ones, dropping some. This sample carries about 180,000 clones, around 80% of them seen once, and the ten largest clones take roughly 15%. The source material was PBMCs or T cells enriched from blood (not recorded which). These receptors all stem from a man aged 50 to 59 who had recovered from COVID-19.

Of note for this clone: The identical CDR3 is also encoded by other nucleotide sequences in the sample. The J gene is TRBJ1-1, the V gene TRBV3-1 (or the pseudogene TRBV3-2); D call uncertain. Trimming cost V 0 bases and J 1 base, with 6 bases left between them. CDR3 size: 14 residues. CDR1 is LGHDT, CDR2 YNNKEL, per germline (reference sequence). As DNA, the CDR3 is TGTGCCAGCAGCCAAGAGACTGAGAACACTGAAGCTTTCTTT. Translating it yields CASSQETENTEAFF.

This clone was found once. The identical CDR3 is also encoded by other nucleotide sequences in the sample. This sequence joins TRBV6-5 and TRBJ1-5, with 9 nucleotides matching TRBD1. Losses at the gene ends were 2 bases for V and 3 bases for J; bases not matched to a gene: 2. The CDR3 is 15 residues long. Germline CDR1 MNHEY, CDR2 SVGAGI. CDR3: CASSYDRGSNQPQHF. The CDR3 DNA sequence: TGTGCCAGCAGTTACGACAGGGGGTCCAATCAGCCCCAGCATTTT.

The CDR3 is CASSQQGLNTEAFF. Here the CDR3 DNA reads TGTGCCAGCAGCCAACAGGGGCTGAACACTGAAGCTTTCTTT. The chain links TRBV3-1 (or the pseudogene TRBV3-2) to TRBJ1-1, with D perhaps matching TRBD1 (6 bases). Trimming left V 2 bases short and J 0 bases short, with 7 bases between. Germline CDR1 is LGHDT and CDR2 is YNNKEL (reference sequence). This CDR3 comprises 14 residues.

The chain employs TRBV27 and TRBJ1-6, with D tentatively TRBD1 (5 bases). Trimming shortened V by 6 bases and J by 10 bases, and 16 bases separated the two germline ends. There are 14 residues in the CDR3. The germline V gene has CDR1 MNHEY and CDR2 SMNVEV (reference sequence). CDR3 bases: TGTGCCAGCAGCTCCCCGGGGCGGGGATCACCCCTCCACTTT. Translation gives CASSSPGRGSPLHF.

V gene TRBV7-2 combines with J gene TRBJ2-1; 8 nucleotides agree with TRBD2. V gave up 5 bases and J gave up 4 bases; unmatched junction bases: 13. The CDR3 spans 17 residues. The germline V gene encodes CDR1 SGHTA and CDR2 FQGNSA. CDR3 protein: CASSPTGRRGVYNEQFF. In DNA, the CDR3 is TGTGCCAGCAGCCCCACGGGGAGGCGGGGGGTTTACAATGAGCAGTTCTTC.

The chain has TRBV15 and TRBJ1-3; 7 bases line up with TRBD1. Germline V gives CDR1 LNHNV, CDR2 YYDKDF (reference sequence). CDR3 length: 14 amino acids. Losses at the gene ends were 8 bases for V and 2 bases for J; bases not matched to a gene: 6. The CDR3 DNA is TGTGCCACCCTCGGAGGGGGCACTGGAAACACCATATATTTT. Encoded protein: CATLGGGTGNTIYF.

The chain uses TRBV5-8 and TRBJ1-2; D is possibly TRBD1 (6 bases). V lost 4 bases and J 4 bases, leaving 11 bases between the germline ends. CDR1 is SGHTS, CDR2 YDEGEE, per germline. This CDR3 contains 13 residues. CDR3 protein: CASSDTGIYGYTF. In nucleotides, the CDR3 is TGTGCCAGCAGCGATACAGGGATCTATGGCTACACCTTC.

The V call is TRBV28, the J call TRBJ2-7; 7 bases fit TRBD1. This CDR3 is built from 15 residues. V shed 3 bases and J 1 base; nucleotides not matched to a gene: 6. The germline gives CDR1 MDHEN, CDR2 SYDVKM. CDR3 sequence: CASSFSAGGSYEQYF. In nucleotides, the CDR3 is TGTGCCAGCAGTTTTAGTGCAGGGGGATCCTACGAGCAGTACTTC.